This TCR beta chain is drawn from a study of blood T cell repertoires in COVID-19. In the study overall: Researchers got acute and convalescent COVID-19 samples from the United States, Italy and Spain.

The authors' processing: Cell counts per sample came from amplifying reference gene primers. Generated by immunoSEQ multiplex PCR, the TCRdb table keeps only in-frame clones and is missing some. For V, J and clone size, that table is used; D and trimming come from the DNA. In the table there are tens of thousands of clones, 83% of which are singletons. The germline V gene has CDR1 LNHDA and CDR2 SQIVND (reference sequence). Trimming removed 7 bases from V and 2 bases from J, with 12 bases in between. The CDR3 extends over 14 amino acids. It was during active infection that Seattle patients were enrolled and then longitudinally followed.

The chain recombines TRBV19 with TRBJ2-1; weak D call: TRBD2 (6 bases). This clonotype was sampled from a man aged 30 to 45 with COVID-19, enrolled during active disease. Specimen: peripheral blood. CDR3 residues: CASTHSGTYNEQFF. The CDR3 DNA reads TGTGCCAGTACCCATAGCGGAACCTACAATGAGCAGTTCTTC.